This T cell receptor beta chain emerged from a study of HIV-infected patients and healthy controls. The study, taken as a whole, reports: Healthy controls shared more CDR3 sequences between individuals than HIV-infected patients did. Untreated HIV+ repertoires had roughly threefold fewer distinct CDR3s and lower Shannon diversity than healthy controls. In healthy controls, MAIT alpha CDR3s were common; in HIV+ repertoires, severely depleted.

This clonotype is medium-sized (0.01 to 0.1%) within its sample. Its specificity is unknown. All unsorted peripheral T cells were captured because whole blood was used without fractionation. The V gene's germline CDR1 is MRHNA and CDR2 SNTAGT. This CDR3 has 15 residues. V was cut by 2 bases and J by 6 bases, with 14 bases left in between. Alpha and beta constant-region primers primed reverse transcription of approximately 0.55 ug RNA. Using multiplexing indices, alpha and beta chain libraries were generated apart by chain-specific third strand synthesis. A 12-nucleotide barcode per molecule came from two concatenated random hexamers added pre-amplification. TCRdb recomputed calls from the 5' RACE reads with MiXCR, one row per CDR3 protein. The sample carries about 17,000 distinct CDR3 sequences, around 5.5% recorded once.

The origin of this receptor is an adult in good health. Sequencing was performed on blood. The rearrangement links TRBV6-4 to TRBJ1-5, with D possibly matching TRBD1 (5 bases). The chain's CDR3 is CASSDKAGHSQPQHF. In nucleotides, the CDR3 is TGTGCCAGCAGTGACAAGGCAGGGCATAGTCAGCCCCAGCATTTT.